A selection of T cell receptor beta chains follows, all from one sample in a study of control samples from healthy donors and cancer patients. The repertoire was sequenced with immunoSEQ multiplex PCR; TCRdb's copy has only in-frame clones and lacks some. The table shows about 170,000 clones, with approximately 92% occurring only once. Sequenced material: blood. Receptors were obtained from a woman in her sixties in good health. Both conserved end residues are part of each CDR3. Fields, in order: J gene, D gene, V gene, clone size, CDR3 DNA, CDR3 protein. A D gene is named only where the DNA matches it firmly. Not all rows give a size; the values are once, few, many and, for expanded clones, a class.

J: TRBJ1-2; D: NA; V: TRBV7-8; size: NA; DNA: TGTGCCAGCAGCTTAGCGGGGGCATTCGGTGGCTACACCTTC; CDR3: CASSLAGAFGGYTF
J: TRBJ2-7; D: NA; V: TRBV10-1; size: NA; DNA: TGCGCCAGCAGCTATAGGGGGGGAGAGCAGTACTTC; CDR3: CASSYRGGEQYF
J: TRBJ1-5; D: NA; V: TRBV25-1; size: NA; DNA: TGTGCCAGCAGTCGGGTGGAGACCCATAGCAATCAGCCCCAGCATTTT; CDR3: CASSRVETHSNQPQHF
J: TRBJ1-2; D: TRBD1; V: TRBV2; size: NA; DNA: TGTGCCAGCAGTAGGACAGGGGATAGTAACTATGGCTACACCTTC; CDR3: CASSRTGDSNYGYTF
J: TRBJ2-1; D: TRBD2; V: TRBV19; size: few; DNA: TGTGCCAGTAGTCGTGGCGGGGGGACGAATGAGCAGTTCTTC; CDR3: CASSRGGGTNEQFF
J: TRBJ1-2; D: NA; V: TRBV5-8; size: NA; DNA: TGTGCCAGCAGCCCCCTCGGTTATGGCTACACCTTC; CDR3: CASSPLGYGYTF
J: TRBJ1-1; D: TRBD1; V: TRBV7-9; size: NA; DNA: TGTGCCAGCAGCCCAGGGGGTATGAACACTGAAGCTTTCTTT; CDR3: CASSPGGMNTEAFF
J: TRBJ2-7; D: TRBD2; V: TRBV5-1; size: NA; DNA: TGCGCCAGCGGGTTGGGTCTAGCGGGGCAACTCTACGAGCAGTACTTC; CDR3: CASGLGLAGQLYEQYF
J: TRBJ2-5; D: NA; V: TRBV7-8; size: NA; DNA: TGTGCCAGCAGCTTAGTGGCATATCCAGGCCCGCGCGGGACCCAGTACTTC; CDR3: CASSLVAYPGPRGTQYF
J: TRBJ2-3; D: NA; V: TRBV4-1; size: NA; DNA: TGCGCCAGCAGCCAAGAGGGTCAGGGGCAGGATACGCAGTATTTT; CDR3: CASSQEGQGQDTQYF
J: TRBJ1-1; D: TRBD1; V: TRBV6-6; size: NA; DNA: TGTGCCAGCAGTTTTACCGGGACAGCGAACACTGAAGCTTTCTTT; CDR3: CASSFTGTANTEAFF
J: TRBJ1-5; D: NA; V: TRBV6-2/TRBV6-3; size: once; DNA: TGTGCCAGCAACCCGGGACGGAGCAATCAGCCCCAGCATTTT; CDR3: CASNPGRSNQPQHF
J: TRBJ2-2; D: NA; V: TRBV10-3; size: NA; DNA: TGTGCCATCGCATTACAGGGCTCCGGGGAGCTGTTTTTT; CDR3: CAIALQGSGELFF
J: TRBJ2-5; D: TRBD2; V: TRBV19; size: NA; DNA: TGTGCCAGTCGGACTAGCGGTCAAGAGACCCAGTACTTC; CDR3: CASRTSGQETQYF
J: TRBJ2-7; D: NA; V: TRBV6-5; size: NA; DNA: TGTGCCAGCAGTTCCCATAGTCGGGCAACCTACGAGCAGTACTTC; CDR3: CASSSHSRATYEQYF
J: TRBJ2-1; D: NA; V: TRBV15; size: once; DNA: TGTGCCACCAGCAGGGAGAGGGCCCCTGACGAGCAGTTCTTC; CDR3: CATSRERAPDEQFF
J: TRBJ1-5; D: NA; V: TRBV30; size: once; DNA: TGTGCCTGGAGTGGTAATTACAATCAGCCCCAGCATTTT; CDR3: CAWSGNYNQPQHF
J: TRBJ2-3; D: NA; V: TRBV7-2; size: NA; DNA: TGTGCCAGCAGCTTAAATAGGGTCCCCGCCACAGATACGCAGTATTTT; CDR3: CASSLNRVPATDTQYF
J: TRBJ1-1; D: NA; V: TRBV5-1; size: NA; DNA: TGCGCCAGCAGCTTGGCTCTGACAGCAAGGACTGAAGCTTTCTTT; CDR3: CASSLALTARTEAFF
J: TRBJ2-3; D: NA; V: TRBV4-3; size: NA; DNA: TGCGCCAGCAGCCAAGGAATTTACTGGGGTAGCACAGATACGCAGTATTTT; CDR3: CASSQGIYWGSTDTQYF
J: TRBJ1-1; D: TRBD1; V: TRBV29-1; size: NA; DNA: TGCAGCGTTAAGGGACAGGAGGGCACTGAAGCTTTCTTT; CDR3: CSVKGQEGTEAFF
J: TRBJ1-5; D: TRBD1; V: TRBV7-9; size: NA; DNA: TGTGCCAGCAGCCCCGGGACAGCGAATCAGCCCCAGCATTTT; CDR3: CASSPGTANQPQHF
J: TRBJ2-5; D: TRBD1; V: TRBV7-7; size: NA; DNA: TGTGCCAGCAGCGTCGGGACAGGGACCTACCAAGAGACCCAGTACTTC; CDR3: CASSVGTGTYQETQYF
J: TRBJ1-1; D: NA; V: TRBV6-2/TRBV6-3; size: NA; DNA: TGTGCCAGCAGTTACGGGGAGGGGGTCGGGACTGAAGCTTTCTTT; CDR3: CASSYGEGVGTEAFF
J: TRBJ1-2; D: NA; V: TRBV29-1; size: NA; DNA: TGCAGCGCGGGAGGGGAAGGCTACACCTTC; CDR3: CSAGGEGYTF
J: TRBJ2-7; D: NA; V: TRBV6-5; size: NA; DNA: TGTGCCAGCAGTTACTCGAGGGGGTATGGCTACGAGCAGTACTTC; CDR3: CASSYSRGYGYEQYF
J: TRBJ1-2; D: NA; V: TRBV7-2; size: NA; DNA: TGTGCCAGCAGCTTTTACACGTCTAACTATGGCTACACCTTC; CDR3: CASSFYTSNYGYTF
J: TRBJ2-1; D: TRBD2; V: TRBV2; size: once; DNA: TGTGCCAGCAGTGAAGCGACTAGCTACTCCAATGAGCAGTTCTTC; CDR3: CASSEATSYSNEQFF
J: TRBJ1-6; D: NA; V: TRBV5-1; size: NA; DNA: TGCGCCAGCAGCTTGACATCAGGGGCTAATTCACCCCTCCACTTT; CDR3: CASSLTSGANSPLHF
J: TRBJ1-1; D: NA; V: TRBV20-1; size: once; DNA: TGCAGTGCCATAGAGAACACTGAAGCTTTCTTT; CDR3: CSAIENTEAFF
J: TRBJ1-5; D: NA; V: TRBV7-2; size: NA; DNA: TGTGCCAGCAGCTTAGGGCGGGGCATTGGTCAGCCCCAGCATTTT; CDR3: CASSLGRGIGQPQHF
J: TRBJ2-2; D: TRBD1; V: TRBV2; size: NA; DNA: TGTGCCAGCAGTCCAAGGACAGGGGGCGCCGGCGGGGAGCTGTTTTTT; CDR3: CASSPRTGGAGGELFF
J: TRBJ1-6; D: NA; V: TRBV7-9; size: NA; DNA: TGTGCCAGCAGCCTAACGGACGGGGATTCACCCCTCCACTTT; CDR3: CASSLTDGDSPLHF
J: TRBJ2-1; D: TRBD2; V: TRBV5-1; size: NA; DNA: TGCGCCAGCAGCTTGGAGGGCGGGACTAGCGGGGGCCTACGCAACAATGAGCAGTTCTTC; CDR3: CASSLEGGTSGGLRNNEQFF
J: TRBJ2-2; D: TRBD1; V: TRBV5-1; size: NA; DNA: TGCGCCAGCAGCTTACCCGGGACAGCGAACACCGGGGAGCTGTTTTTT; CDR3: CASSLPGTANTGELFF
J: TRBJ1-1; D: NA; V: TRBV7-9; size: NA; DNA: TGTGCCAGCAGCTTAGCGTATCTGGGGCAGGGTCACTTACACACTGAAGCTTTCTTT; CDR3: CASSLAYLGQGHLHTEAFF
J: TRBJ1-2; D: NA; V: TRBV3-1/TRBV3-2; size: NA; DNA: TGTGCCAGCAGCCAAGTTCTCCGATATGGCTACACCTTC; CDR3: CASSQVLRYGYTF
J: TRBJ1-1; D: NA; V: TRBV7-9; size: few; DNA: TGTGCCAGCAGCCCCGGACAGCTTGGGAGCACTGAAGCTTTCTTT; CDR3: CASSPGQLGSTEAFF
J: TRBJ1-1; D: NA; V: TRBV7-2; size: NA; DNA: TGTGCCAGCAGCTTATTCCAGGGTTCTGACACTGAAGCTTTCTTT; CDR3: CASSLFQGSDTEAFF
J: TRBJ1-2; D: NA; V: TRBV29-1; size: NA; DNA: TGCAGCGCACGAAGCAACAGGGACCGATTAGGCTACACCTTC; CDR3: CSARSNRDRLGYTF
J: TRBJ2-6; D: NA; V: TRBV13; size: NA; DNA: TGTGCCAGCAGCTTAAATAGGGGATCCGGGGCCAACGTCCTGACTTTC; CDR3: CASSLNRGSGANVLTF
J: TRBJ1-2; D: NA; V: TRBV5-1; size: NA; DNA: TGCGCCAGCAGCTTGGTCCCAGGGGAGGGCTACACCTTC; CDR3: CASSLVPGEGYTF
J: TRBJ1-1; D: TRBD1; V: TRBV5-1; size: NA; DNA: TGCGCCAGCGGGGGACAGGGGAAAAGCACTGAAGCTTTCTTT; CDR3: CASGGQGKSTEAFF
J: TRBJ1-1; D: NA; V: TRBV18; size: NA; DNA: TGTGCCAGCTCACCACCTTCGGGCACTGAAGCTTTCTTT; CDR3: CASSPPSGTEAFF
J: TRBJ1-1; D: NA; V: TRBV9; size: once; DNA: TGTGCCAGCAGCGTGATAGGGGCCATGAACACTGAAGCTTTCTTT; CDR3: CASSVIGAMNTEAFF
J: TRBJ2-5; D: TRBD2; V: TRBV7-8; size: NA; DNA: TGTGCCAGCAGCTTAGTTGGCGGGGGGAGGGAGACCCAGTACTTC; CDR3: CASSLVGGGRETQYF
J: TRBJ1-5; D: NA; V: TRBV7-2; size: NA; DNA: TGTGCCAGCAGCTTAGTGGGAGAGGGCAATCAGCCCCAGCATTTT; CDR3: CASSLVGEGNQPQHF
J: TRBJ1-1; D: NA; V: TRBV28; size: NA; DNA: TGTGCCAGCAACGCGAGGCTTTACGTAACTTTCTTT; CDR3: CASNARLYVTFF
J: TRBJ1-1; D: NA; V: TRBV18; size: NA; DNA: TGTGCCAGCTCACCCGCGCCGGGGCCAGCAAGCACTGAAGCTTTCTTT; CDR3: CASSPAPGPASTEAFF
J: TRBJ1-1; D: NA; V: TRBV6-5; size: NA; DNA: TGTGCCAGCAGCTCCTCCTGGGTAGGAGCTTTCTTT; CDR3: CASSSSWVGAFF
J: TRBJ2-3; D: TRBD2; V: TRBV2; size: NA; DNA: TGTGCCAGCCCACCTTATTCGGGGGGACCGCGGGATACGCAGTATTTT; CDR3: CASPPYSGGPRDTQYF
J: TRBJ2-3; D: NA; V: TRBV20-1; size: NA; DNA: TGCAGCGGGGCCAAGGGGGATACGCAGTATTTT; CDR3: CSGAKGDTQYF
J: TRBJ1-6; D: NA; V: TRBV4-2; size: NA; DNA: TGTGCCAGCAGCCAAGAACCAAGGGCCTATAATTCACCCCTCCACTTT; CDR3: CASSQEPRAYNSPLHF
J: TRBJ1-2; D: TRBD1; V: TRBV9; size: NA; DNA: TGTGCCAGCAGCCAAGGGGGACAGACTTATGGCTACACCTTC; CDR3: CASSQGGQTYGYTF
J: TRBJ2-6; D: TRBD1; V: TRBV25-1; size: NA; DNA: TGTGCCAGCAGTGAACCGACAGGGGTCTCTGGGGCCAACGTCCTGACTTTC; CDR3: CASSEPTGVSGANVLTF
J: TRBJ2-1; D: TRBD2; V: TRBV7-2; size: NA; DNA: TGTGCCAGCAGCTTAGAAGGGACTAGCGGGGGTGAGCAGTTCTTC; CDR3: CASSLEGTSGGEQFF